The clone carrying this TCR beta chain was found a few times. The germline V gene has CDR1 MDHEN and CDR2 SYDVKM. This CDR3 has 13 residues. The V gene end was trimmed by 5 bases and the J gene end by 4 bases; junction bases not matched to a gene: 4. The libraries were made with immunoSEQ v3. Data came from immunoSEQ multiplex PCR; TCRdb stores just in-frame clones and leaves some out. The sample includes 15,000 to 20,000 clones, under 90% of them seen just once. The source of the sample is a study of TIL therapy for anti-PD-1-resistant metastatic lung cancer. Time point given: pre-treatment sample, taken before nivolumab and TIL therapy.

The origin of this receptor is a person aged 25 to 80 with non-small cell lung cancer. The specimen comprised blood, sampled at baseline. This chain uses TRBV28 with TRBJ1-1, with 7 bases that match TRBD1. CDR3 amino acids: CASSPTGRTEAFF. The CDR3 DNA sequence: TGTGCCAGCAGTCCGACAGGGCGCACTGAAGCTTTCTTT.